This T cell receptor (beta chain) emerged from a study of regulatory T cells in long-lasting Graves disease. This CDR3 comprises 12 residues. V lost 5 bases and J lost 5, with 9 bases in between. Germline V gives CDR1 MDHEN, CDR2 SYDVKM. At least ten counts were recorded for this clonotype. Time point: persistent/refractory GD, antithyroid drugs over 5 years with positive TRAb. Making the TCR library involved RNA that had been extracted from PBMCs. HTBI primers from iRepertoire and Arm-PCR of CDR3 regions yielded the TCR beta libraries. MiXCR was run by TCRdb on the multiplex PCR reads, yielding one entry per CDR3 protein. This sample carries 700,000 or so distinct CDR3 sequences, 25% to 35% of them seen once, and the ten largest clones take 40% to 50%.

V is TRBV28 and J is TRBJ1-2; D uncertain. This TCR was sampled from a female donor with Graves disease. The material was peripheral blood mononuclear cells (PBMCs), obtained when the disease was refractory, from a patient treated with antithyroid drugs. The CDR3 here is CASSRMSYGYTF. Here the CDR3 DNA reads TGTGCCAGCAGTCGGATGTCATATGGCTACACCTTC.